The present entry profiles one T cell receptor (beta chain) with its context. The specificity of this receptor is unknown. Within one base of it there is no much larger clone, and no base qualities were kept. Other DNA sequences in this specimen translate into the identical CDR3. The sample belongs to a study of blood T cell repertoires in COVID-19 (dated by TCRdb to 2020 to 2022). With respect to the entire study: The collaborator samples originated in the United States, Italy and Spain and spanned the acute and convalescent phases of COVID-19. The material from the prospective study consisted of cDNA or gDNA derived from T cells, B-cell-depleted T cells, or PBMCs. The dataset comprised deeply sampled blood TCRbeta repertoires from subjects exposed to, actively infected with, or recovered from COVID-19. The repertoires were made available in a free public database intended to serve as a resource for research on the immune response to SARS-CoV-2. The samples were drawn from the first 160 participants of the ongoing ImmuneRACE study and from 1,254 subjects provided by 6 global collaborators. Nearly every sample came with metadata listing a de-identified subject ID, COVID-19 status, age in years and sex. Where available, HLA class I and class II types were obtained from metadata supplied by the sample provider rather than from assay-based typing.

CDR1 and CDR2, looked up from the germline V gene, are SGHTA and FQGNSA. Trimming takes 1 base off V and 2 bases off J; junction bases not matched to a gene: 0. The CDR3 numbers 15 residues from cysteine through phenylalanine. Kept here is only the CDR3 DNA, which spans 45 bases and is read in frame from base 1. Study-wide findings and limitations: How much clinical and demographic metadata was included differed by source and by participant, and the metadata was provided uncurated.

TCRbeta CDR3 regions were amplified from genomic DNA using the immunoSEQ Assay, a bias-controlled multiplex PCR. The authors' analysis ran thus. Within the assay, amplification of reference gene primers was used to estimate how many nucleated cells each sample contained. To quantify the absolute abundance of each unique TCRbeta CDR3 rearrangement, sequence reads were collapsed and filtered. For each sample, productive Simpson clonality was calculated as the square root of Simpson's diversity index across productive rearrangements. Here the immuneACCESS table is served through TCRdb, limited to in-frame sequences with V and J called. Missing clones are a known gap in these copies; in checked studies unresolved V genes cover under half, and the rest lacks a known reason. V and J calls and clone size are copied from that table; D and trimming were computed from the DNA. A total of around 38,000 clones appear in this sample, roughly nine tenths of them only once. The top ten clonotypes cover roughly 6.2% of the sample.

The collaborating institutions used their own protocols to collect whole blood in K2EDTA tubes. Collaborator samples were shipped for TCRbeta analysis as frozen whole blood, isolated PBMCs, or DNA extracted from either sample type. This chain joins TRBV7-2 to TRBJ2-1, with 9 bases aligning to TRBD2. Sequenced material: peripheral blood. The source is a human donor in a cohort sampled during active COVID-19. CDR3 sequence: CASSLVAGAYNEQFF. The sequenced DNA: TGTGCCAGCAGCTTAGTAGCGGGGGCCTACAATGAGCAGTTCTTC.